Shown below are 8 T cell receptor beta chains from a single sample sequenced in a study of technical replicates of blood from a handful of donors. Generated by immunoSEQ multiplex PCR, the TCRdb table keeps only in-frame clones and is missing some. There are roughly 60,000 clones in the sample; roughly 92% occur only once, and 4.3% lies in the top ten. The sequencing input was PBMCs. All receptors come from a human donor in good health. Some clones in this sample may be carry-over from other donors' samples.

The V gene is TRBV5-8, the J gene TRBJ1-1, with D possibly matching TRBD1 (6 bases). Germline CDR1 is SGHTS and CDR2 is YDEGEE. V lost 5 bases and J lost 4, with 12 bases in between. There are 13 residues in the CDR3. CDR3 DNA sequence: TGTGCCAGCAGAGGGGGACGTAGCACTGAAGCTTTCTTT. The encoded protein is CASRGGRSTEAFF.

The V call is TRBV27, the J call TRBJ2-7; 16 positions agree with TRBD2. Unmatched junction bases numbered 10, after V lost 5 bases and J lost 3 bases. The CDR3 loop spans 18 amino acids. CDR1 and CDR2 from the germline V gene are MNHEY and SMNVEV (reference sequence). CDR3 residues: CASSPEGLAGGPNYEQYF. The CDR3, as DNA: TGTGCCAGCAGTCCAGAGGGACTAGCGGGGGGGCCTAACTACGAGCAGTACTTC.

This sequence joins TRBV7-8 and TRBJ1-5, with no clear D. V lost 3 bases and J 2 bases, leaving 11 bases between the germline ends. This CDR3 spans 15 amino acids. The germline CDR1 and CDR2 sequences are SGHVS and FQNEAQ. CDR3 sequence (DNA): TGTGCCAGCAGCTTGGAGAGATGGGGCAATCAGCCCCAGCATTTT. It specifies CASSLERWGNQPQHF.

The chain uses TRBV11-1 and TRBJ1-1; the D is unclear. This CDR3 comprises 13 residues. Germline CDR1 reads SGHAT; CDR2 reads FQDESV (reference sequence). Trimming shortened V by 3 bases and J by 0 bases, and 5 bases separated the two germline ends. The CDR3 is CASSFQMNTEAFF. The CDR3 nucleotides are TGTGCCAGCAGCTTTCAGATGAACACTGAAGCTTTCTTT.

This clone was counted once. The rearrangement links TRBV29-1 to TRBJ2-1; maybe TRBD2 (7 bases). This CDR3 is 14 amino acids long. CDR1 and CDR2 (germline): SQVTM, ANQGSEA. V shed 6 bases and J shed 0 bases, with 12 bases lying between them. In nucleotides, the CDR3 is TGCAGCGTGAGGGGGGGGAGCTCCTACAATGAGCAGTTCTTC. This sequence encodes CSVRGGSSYNEQFF.

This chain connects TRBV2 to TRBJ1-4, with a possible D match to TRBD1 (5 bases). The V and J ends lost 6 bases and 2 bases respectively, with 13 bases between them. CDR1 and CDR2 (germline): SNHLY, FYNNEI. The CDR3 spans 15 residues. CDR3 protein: CASSRGALTNEKLFF. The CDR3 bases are TGTGCCAGCAGCCGTGGGGCACTTACTAATGAAAAACTGTTTTTT.

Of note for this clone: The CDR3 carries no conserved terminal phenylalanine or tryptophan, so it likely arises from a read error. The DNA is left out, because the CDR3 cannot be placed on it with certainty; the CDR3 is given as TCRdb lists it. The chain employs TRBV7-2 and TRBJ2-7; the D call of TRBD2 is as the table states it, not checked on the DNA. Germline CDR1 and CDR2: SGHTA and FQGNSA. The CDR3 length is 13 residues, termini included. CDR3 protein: CASSPNSGRIQIL.

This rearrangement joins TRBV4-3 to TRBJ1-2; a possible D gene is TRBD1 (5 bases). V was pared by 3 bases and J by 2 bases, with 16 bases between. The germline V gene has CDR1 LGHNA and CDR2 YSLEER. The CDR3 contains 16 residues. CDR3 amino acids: CASSQSRRGRNYGYTF. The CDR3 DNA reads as TGCGCCAGCAGCCAGTCCCGGCGGGGCCGAAACTATGGCTACACCTTC.